This T cell receptor (beta chain) was sequenced in a study of blood T cells in healthy people across ages. Study conclusions and caveats: As age increased, TCR beta diversity per million T cells fell in a roughly linear fashion. Naive T cell percentage strongly correlated with TCR beta diversity.

PBMCs, at least 7 million per sample, were isolated. A second about 7 to 12 cycle PCR used barcoded and J-beta primers. Samples each returned at least 2.5 million CDR3-containing paired-end reads. TCRdb itself ran the 5' RACE reads through MiXCR, one entry per CDR3 protein. Of around 1.1 million distinct CDR3 sequences listed, around two fifths are singletons. The V gene lost 3 bases and the J gene lost 9 bases, with 8 bases spanning the gap. There are 12 residues in the CDR3. With respect to this clonotype: Its cognate antigen is unknown.

Source material: blood. The source of this sequence is a man between 18 and 35 years old in good health. The V gene is TRBV12-3 or TRBV12-4, the J gene TRBJ1-4; D gene unclear. CDR3 sequence reads: CASSLGIKKLFF. DNA for the CDR3: TGTGCCAGCAGTTTGGGCATAAAAAAACTGTTTTTT.